The source of this TCR beta chain is a study of cytomegalovirus exposure and HLA in healthy donors. The study's findings and limits: Most TCR sequences showed up rarely, but some public TCRs showed up in many donors.

Researchers ran the PCR with 60 Vbeta and 13 Jbeta primers. As originally analysed: In a later analysis, the count reached 75 million to 90 million unique TCR beta chains, with roughly 12 million shared. Method: immunoSEQ multiplex PCR; TCRdb's copy keeps in-frame clones and lacks some. V and J calls and clone size follow that table, whereas D and trimming were derived from the DNA. The sample records about 200,000 clones, around 81% being singletons. Of note for this clone: Its antigen is not identified.

Trimming took 0 bases from V and 4 from J, leaving 14 bases between them. CDR1 and CDR2 from the germline V gene are SGHRS and YFSETQ. This CDR3 is 15 amino acids long. The sequencing sample was made of PBMCs. The clonotype was recovered from a man younger than 35 in good health and CMV-seronegative. This chain connects TRBV5-1 to TRBJ2-7; D perhaps matches TRBD2 (6 bases). CDR3 in DNA: TGCGCCAGCAGCTTGGCCCTTGAGCGGGTGTACGAGCAGTACTTC. This gives the protein CASSLALERVYEQYF.